The present T cell receptor beta chain was sequenced within a study of T-cell reconstitution after alpha-beta-depleted transplantation in children. Findings and caveats of the study: At around two months after transplant, the alpha-beta T cells were reportedly derived from several hundred expanded clones that came from non-depleted graft cells.

The CDR3 covers 15 residues. V was clipped by 4 bases and J by 6 bases; unmatched bases: 12. Germline V gene data show CDR1 as DFQATT and CDR2 as SNEGSKA (reference sequence). About this clonotype itself: Its antigen remains unknown.

Preparing the TCRbeta library involved the use of unique molecular identifiers. TCRdb independently ran MiXCR on the PCR reads; one entry per CDR3 protein. This sample has fewer than 700,000 distinct CDR3 sequences, with approximately 12% found just once. V usage is TRBV20-1 and J usage is TRBJ2-1, with 7 bases that match TRBD2. The sequence was obtained from a male patient under 18 who had a stem cell transplant for acute myeloid leukemia, so the T cells may come from the graft donor. The specimen was PBMCs, mostly from graft donor cells, collected 360 days after TCRalphabeta/CD19-depleted stem cell transplant. The CDR3 DNA reads TGCAGTGCTACGTTGCTAGTGGGAGGGACCAATGAGCAGTTCTTC. Residues: CSATLLVGGTNEQFF.